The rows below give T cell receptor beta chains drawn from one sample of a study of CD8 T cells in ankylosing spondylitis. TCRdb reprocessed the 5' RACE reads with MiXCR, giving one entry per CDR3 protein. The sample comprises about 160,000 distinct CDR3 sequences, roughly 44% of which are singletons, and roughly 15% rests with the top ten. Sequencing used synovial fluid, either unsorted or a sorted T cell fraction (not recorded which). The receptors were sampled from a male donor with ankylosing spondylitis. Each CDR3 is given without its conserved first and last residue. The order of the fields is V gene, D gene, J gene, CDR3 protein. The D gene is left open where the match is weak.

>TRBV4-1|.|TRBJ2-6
ASSLSRVFSGANVLT
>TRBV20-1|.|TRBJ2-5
SASCWEEETQY
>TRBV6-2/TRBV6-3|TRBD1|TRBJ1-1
ASSSWDRDNTEAF
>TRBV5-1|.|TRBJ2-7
ASSLGRRYEQY
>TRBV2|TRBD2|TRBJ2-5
ASSEAPGGRGQETQY
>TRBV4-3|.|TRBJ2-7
ASSQETTGVYEQY
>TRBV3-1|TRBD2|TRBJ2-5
ASSQRTSGEQETQY
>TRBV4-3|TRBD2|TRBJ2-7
ASSQGTSGTYEQY
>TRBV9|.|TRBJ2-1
ASSAPLGGEQF
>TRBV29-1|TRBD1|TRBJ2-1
SVSLGDRDYNEQF
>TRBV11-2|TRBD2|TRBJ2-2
ASSLFPGLAGGANTGELF
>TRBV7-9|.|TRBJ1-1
ASRTSTATEAF
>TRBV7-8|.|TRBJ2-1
ASSSQTSVYEQF
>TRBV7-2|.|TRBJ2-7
ASSPADPANEQY
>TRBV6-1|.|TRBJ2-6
ASSEFPSGANVLT
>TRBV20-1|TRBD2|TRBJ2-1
SAPSSGFYNEQF
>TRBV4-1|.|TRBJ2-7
ASSQVWTYEQY
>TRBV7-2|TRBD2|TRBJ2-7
ASSLVAGAPQQY
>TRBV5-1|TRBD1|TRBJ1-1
ASSLSLNRGHTEAF
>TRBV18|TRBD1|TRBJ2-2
ASSHRQGNTGELF
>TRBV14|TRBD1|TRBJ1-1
ASSQRAHRGLLMNTEAF
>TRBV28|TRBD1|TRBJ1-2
ASSSPRTGNRLRGLYGYT